This T cell receptor beta chain was captured by sequencing in a study of cytomegalovirus exposure and HLA in healthy donors. Notes on the study in general: The study put some 150 TCR beta chains on its list as cytomegalovirus-associated.

The PCR ran on 60 Vbeta and 13 Jbeta primers. TCRdb's table, derived via immunoSEQ multiplex PCR, lists solely in-frame clones and lacks some. The table lists 85,000 to 100,000 clones, approximately 79% of them singletons. With respect to this clone: The antigen is not known.

The junction had 5 bases not matched to a gene; V was cut back by 8 bases and J by 1 base. Germline lookup yields CDR1 LNHDA and CDR2 SQIVND (reference sequence). The CDR3 has 14 residues. The sequencing input was PBMCs. The sequence derives from a woman between 40 and 55 years old in good health and CMV-seronegative. This chain connects TRBV19 to TRBJ2-3; 8 bases agree with TRBD1. The CDR3 sequence: CASRDRGRTDTQYF. The CDR3 nucleotides read TGTGCCAGTCGAGACAGGGGCCGCACAGATACGCAGTATTTT.